The subject of this entry is one TCR beta chain. This clone showed up just once. No cognate antigen has been identified for it. The record has no base qualities; no much larger clone is one base away. This sample stems from a study of cytomegalovirus exposure and HLA in healthy donors (TCRdb year 2017). About the investigation overall: An earlier analysis of 587 of the donors reported approximately 280 Gb of sequence data and 117 million unique TCR beta sequences obtained from about 170 million T cells. About 280 gigabases of sequencing data and 70 million to 95 million unique TCR sequences made up an early release that covered approximately 620 HLA-typed donors. Of the 300 to 500 genotyped donors, 75% to 85% were placed in the genetic ancestry cluster associated with self-reported Caucasian donors. The study aimed to test whether signatures of past pathogen exposure could be identified by cataloging public T cell receptors. The study used immunosequencing to profile the T cell repertoires of around 600 subjects and linked those repertoires to cytomegalovirus serostatus. Along with the roughly 670-subject first cohort, a separate validation cohort of over a hundred different subjects was used. To predict cytomegalovirus infection status, the study combined high-throughput TCR immunosequencing, statistical association of individual TCRs with disease status, and machine learning. A later analysis re-analyzed previously published TCR beta repertoires from 660 or so donors and added high-resolution HLA genotyping to study TCR occurrence patterns. Rather than using new phenotypic data, the later analysis identified candidate immune exposures from TCR beta sequences and from how often those sequences occurred across donors. In an earlier analysis of 500 to 650 of the donors, high-throughput TCR beta sequencing was used to judge whether each TCR beta V gene segment behaved as functional or pseudogenic. Donor age, sex, ethnicity and CMV serostatus were compiled together with the repertoire data. In a later genetic analysis, genome-wide SNP genotypes for about three fifths of the 666 donors were used, and that subset was treated as a discovery cohort. All discovery cohort repertoires had been generated using a single sequencing platform. HLA typing included class I and class II loci at four-digit resolution. Typing coverage differed by locus: A, B, C, DRB1 and DQB1 were typed in roughly 629-630 donors, DQA1 in 500 to 550, DPA1 in 600 to 610, and DPB1 in around 440. Roughly five DR-DQ haplotypes were handled as single units for association and clustering, since linkage in the cohort was strong. Among some 410 genotyped donors of the cohort, an average of approximately 240,000 unique TCR beta nucleotide sequences were sequenced per donor, around 20% of them non-productive. Study-wide conclusions, independent of this receptor: A cluster of highly shared sequence variants was judged likely to be a technical artifact of the sequencing pipeline. A total of around 150 TCR beta chains were listed by the study as associated with cytomegalovirus. Most TCR sequences were seen in very few donors, while some public TCRs were found in many individuals. An earlier analysis of approximately 570 of the donors showed that most TCR beta V segments appeared in productive rearrangements either about 87% or about 30% of the time, which broadly matched IMGT annotations. In this cohort, only TCR beta chains were sequenced, and detectable features were limited by the absence of alpha or paired-chain data. A further reported finding was that TCR beta sequences accurately predicted the HLA-A and HLA-B alleles for most subjects in the first cohort. In a later analysis, TCR association rates were found to vary across HLA loci, with the most associated TCRs seen for DRB1 alleles and the fewest for HLA-C alleles. At a false discovery rate of 0.05, a later analysis linked under 20,000 TCR beta sequences to specific HLA alleles. Cytomegalovirus status was reported to be diagnosed by the classifier with high specificity and sensitivity in both the original and validation cohorts. Correlated functional status among segregating V segments might be attributable to linkage disequilibrium, but an unknown experimental factor could not be ruled out. In a later analysis, most CMV-associated TCR beta chains were found to appear HLA-restricted, with HLA associations seemingly driven largely by CMV exposure. Because some donors lacked HLA typing at each locus, the association tests relied only on the typed subset. Because the 87-base-pair reads could not distinguish some IMGT-functional V segments, including TRBV6-2 and TRBV6-3, those segments were excluded. In a later analysis, several top co-occurrence clusters were reported to appear linked to parvovirus B19, influenza, CMV and Epstein-Barr virus. In a later analysis, HLA-associated TCR beta chains were found to be more clonally expanded and to have lower generation probabilities than equally common non-associated chains. The authors suggested that the approach could potentially be generalized to other disease states and immunological phenotypes. The only immune exposure information available for the cohort was CMV serostatus. An association between a missense DCLRE1C variant and V-gene and J-gene trimming of TCR beta chains was found in a later genetic analysis and replicated in an independent cohort. Assigning TCR associations to individual alleles was difficult when HLA alleles, especially DR and DQ, strongly co-occurred. Compared with the roughly 700-donor mean, donors in an Asian-associated ancestry cluster had fewer N-insertions in productive TCRs, according to a later genetic analysis. Roughly uniform sequencing depth across donors was assumed in presence/absence analyses, although this assumption may not hold. Three of the identified cytomegalovirus-associated TCR beta chains were confirmed in vitro to be specific for cytomegalovirus antigens. The earlier analysis of about 600 of the donors excluded roughly 16 rarely observed V segments, including chromosome 9 orphons, because counts were too low.

The CDR3 starts with the cysteine, ends with the phenylalanine, and has 14 residues. Only the CDR3 region is kept as DNA, spanning 42 bases read in frame from base 1. V was cut back by 0 bases and J by 5 bases, leaving a gap of 10 bases between them. In the germline V gene (reference sequence), CDR1 corresponds to LNHDA and CDR2 to SQIVND. Library creation used the immunoSEQ multiplex PCR assay. The multiplex PCR relied on a mix of 60 forward primers for TCR Vbeta segments and 13 reverse primers for TCR Jbeta segments. Amplification of the CDR3 region of rearranged TCR beta genes was performed with a multiplex PCR assay on genomic DNA. Amplified TCR beta libraries were sequenced as 87-base-pair reads on the Illumina HiSeq System. Per the authors' processing: In a later analysis, tens of millions of unique TCR beta chains were counted across the 500 to 850 repertoires, and about 10 million of these chains were shared by at least two donors. Raw reads were error-corrected and collapsed into unique sequences with a nearest-neighbor algorithm that merged closely related sequences to remove PCR and sequencing errors. V, D and J gene segments were assigned by aligning CDR3 sequences to IMGT reference sequences. Each retained sequence needed at least a six-nucleotide match to both a V gene segment and a J gene segment. Rearrangements were classified as productive when the CDR3 lacked stop codons and remained in frame with V and J, and all other rearrangements were classified as non-productive. Following IMGT convention, CDR3 was defined as the stretch from the second conserved V-encoded cysteine to the conserved J-encoded phenylalanine. Sequences without an unambiguous match to a single V gene segment were excluded from the earlier analysis of about 640 of the donors. An earlier analysis of some 500 of the donors classified V segments as functional when productive rearrangements were above 56.7% and as segregating when the standard deviation between donors was above 5%. A statistical classification framework was developed to diagnose cytomegalovirus status using the catalog of TCR beta chain sequences. A later analysis assigned V and J genes by comparing TCR nucleotide sequences with IMGT/GENE-DB human TR gene sequences. The TCRdist pipeline was used in a later analysis to assign CDR3 sequences and most-parsimonious VDJ recombination scenarios. A later analysis defined each TCR beta chain by its CDR3 amino acid sequence plus V-gene family, and excluded reads lacking a unique V-gene family. To address suspected cross-contamination and a sequencing artifact, a later analysis removed several hundred highly shared, low-generation-probability nucleotide sequences. In a later analysis, a clonal expansion index was calculated for each public chain from normalized within-repertoire ranks of inferred template counts. A later analysis computed generation probabilities with a VDJ recombination model fitted to out-of-frame rearrangements, and checked the results against IGoR. A later analysis scored TCR-TCR, TCR-HLA and TCR-CMV co-occurrence with hypergeometric tests, applying a repertoire-size bias correction to TCR pairs. False discovery rates were estimated in a later analysis by permuting HLA or CMV assignments 20 times. In a later analysis, co-occurring TCRs were grouped using DBSCAN, and TCRdist sequence similarity was added for clustering within HLA-allele-positive subsets. For co-occurrence clustering, repertoires with fewer than 30,000 or more than 120,000 public chains were excluded, along with roughly 5 repertoires with anomalous nucleotide sharing. As stored in TCRdb, this immuneACCESS dataset retains in-frame rearrangements with V and J assigned. A fraction of the clones does not appear; measured against another copy, unresolved V genes explain less than half of the discrepancy, and the remainder lacks a known reason. That table supplies the V and J calls and clone size; D and trimming were determined from the DNA. The sample table lists approximately 40,000 clones, about 66% of them with a count of one. The top ten clones comprise roughly 18% of the sample.

The cohort was made up of 500 to 800 healthy bone marrow donors. At the time of sampling, every cohort member was nominally healthy, though immune exposures that went unrecorded were likely present. The donor tested CMV seropositive and was one of the 289 seropositive cohort members. Every donor gave a peripheral blood sample, and the peripheral blood mononuclear cells from that sample were used for TCR beta sequencing. Genomic DNA was extracted from the blood cell samples with the Qiagen DNeasy Blood Extraction Kit. The sequence was obtained from a man aged 50 or older in good health and CMV-seropositive. This sequence uses TRBV19 and TRBJ2-5, with the D gene uncertain. The sample was PBMCs. The CDR3 loop reads CASSIDNSPETQYF. The nucleotide sequence reads TGTGCCAGTAGTATAGATAACAGCCCGGAGACCCAGTACTTC.